A selection of T cell receptor beta chains follows, all from one sample in a study of cytomegalovirus exposure and HLA in healthy donors. Libraries were prepared by immunoSEQ multiplex PCR; TCRdb keeps only in-frame clonotypes and omits some of them. The sample has some 120,000 clones, and its top ten clones hold approximately 0.93%. The sample was PBMCs. The receptors originated from a man aged 18-30 years in good health and CMV-seronegative. Each CDR3 is given with its conserved first and last residue. The order of the fields is CDR3 length, V gene, J gene, D gene, CDR3 DNA, CDR3 protein. A D gene is named only where the DNA matches it firmly.

15	TRBV5-1	TRBJ2-5	.	TGCGCCAGCAGCTTATATTCAGGGGTTGAAGAGACCCAGTACTTC	CASSLYSGVEETQYF
14	TRBV29-1	TRBJ2-3	.	TGCAGCGTTGAAGTAACTATCGCGGCAGATACGCAGTATTTT	CSVEVTIAADTQYF
15	TRBV5-1	TRBJ2-7	TRBD1	TGCGCCAGCAGCTTGGGCGGGACAGGGCGGAGGGAGCAGTACTTC	CASSLGGTGRREQYF
14	TRBV4-1	TRBJ2-7	TRBD2	TGCGCCAGCAGCCCTAGCGGGGGGACCTACGAGCAGTACTTC	CASSPSGGTYEQYF
13	TRBV30	TRBJ2-2	.	TGTGCCTGGAATCCGGGGAACACCGGGGAGCTGTTTTTT	CAWNPGNTGELFF
15	TRBV28	TRBJ1-2	TRBD1	TGTGCCAGCAGTTTCTCGGACAGGGCTAACTATGGCTACACCTTC	CASSFSDRANYGYTF
11	TRBV30	TRBJ1-1	.	TGTGCCTGGACCAGGACAGCTGAAGCTTTCTTT	CAWTRTAEAFF
15	TRBV4-2	TRBJ2-1	.	TGTGCCAGCCAGCGAGGTTTTGATTCCTACAATGAGCAGTTCTTC	CASQRGFDSYNEQFF
14	TRBV5-1	TRBJ2-1	TRBD2	TGCGCCAGCAGCTTGGGGGGCGGGGGGCATGAGCAGTTCTTC	CASSLGGGGHEQFF
16	TRBV18	TRBJ2-1	TRBD2	TGTGCCAGCTCACCGCAACTAGCGGGGGCTGACAATGAGCAGTTCTTC	CASSPQLAGADNEQFF
16	TRBV10-3	TRBJ2-1	TRBD2	TGTGCCATCAGGGATAGCGGGGGGGGCTCCTACAATGAGCAGTTCTTC	CAIRDSGGGSYNEQFF
19	TRBV21-1	TRBJ2-7	.	TGTGCCAGCAGCAACCAACAAGGGGGACAGGGGACCCGCTCCTACGAGCAGTACTTC	CASSNQQGGQGTRSYEQYF
11	TRBV6-5	TRBJ1-2	.	TGTGCCAGTCGGCAGGGATATGGCTACACCTTC	CASRQGYGYTF
15	TRBV2	TRBJ1-2	TRBD1	TGTGCCAGCAGTGAAGTGTGGACAGGGAGGGATGGCTACACCTTC	CASSEVWTGRDGYTF
18	TRBV4-1	TRBJ2-7	.	TGCGCCAGCAGCCAAGACCCAACGAGGGTCATTATATCCTACGAGCAGTACTTC	CASSQDPTRVIISYEQYF
15	TRBV11-2	TRBJ2-5	.	TGTGCCAGCAGCCCACTAAACAGGGTATTAGAGACCCAGTACTTC	CASSPLNRVLETQYF
19	TRBV7-8	TRBJ2-6	TRBD1	TGTGCCAGCAGCCCCGGCGCACAGGGGATTTTCTCTGGGGCCAACGTCCTGACTTTC	CASSPGAQGIFSGANVLTF
14	TRBV7-3	TRBJ2-1	.	TGTGCCAGCAGCTCGACAATTTCCGACACTGAGCAGTTCTTC	CASSSTISDTEQFF
13	TRBV28	TRBJ1-1	.	TGTGCCAGCAGTGGGGGGGGGAACACTGAAGCTTTCTTT	CASSGGGNTEAFF
13	TRBV7-9	TRBJ1-1	.	TGTGCCAGCAGCCCCCGGTCGAGCACTGAAGCTTTCTTT	CASSPRSSTEAFF
11	TRBV7-2	TRBJ2-5	.	TGTGCCAGCAGCTTCAGGGAGACCCAGTACTTC	CASSFRETQYF
14	TRBV5-4	TRBJ1-1	.	TGTGCCAGCAGCTTGGAGAGGGTAAACACTGAAGCTTTCTTT	CASSLERVNTEAFF
12	TRBV19	TRBJ2-1	TRBD1	TGTGCCAGTGGACAGGGCTACAATGAGCAGTTCTTC	CASGQGYNEQFF
17	TRBV28	TRBJ1-4	.	TGTGCCAGCAGTTTAGAATACAGGGTGCGCACTAATGAAAAACTGTTTTTT	CASSLEYRVRTNEKLFF
16	TRBV5-1	TRBJ2-6	.	TGCGCCAGCAGGGGGCAGGGGGGACTTGGGGCCAACGTCCTGACTTTC	CASRGQGGLGANVLTF
16	TRBV18	TRBJ2-3	TRBD2	TGTGCCAGCTCACCCATACGCGGGGGTAGCACAGATACGCAGTATTTT	CASSPIRGGSTDTQYF
16	TRBV14	TRBJ2-7	.	TGTGCCAGCAGCCAAGAGCGTATCGGCAGGGGATACGAGCAGTACTTC	CASSQERIGRGYEQYF
13	TRBV29-1	TRBJ2-2	TRBD2	TGCAGCGTGGGGACTAGCGGCACCGGGGAGCTGTTTTTT	CSVGTSGTGELFF
17	TRBV5-1	TRBJ2-7	TRBD1	TGCGCCAGCAGCTTATTTGGGAGGGACAGGGGATCCTACGAGCAGTACTTC	CASSLFGRDRGSYEQYF
16	TRBV7-9	TRBJ1-2	TRBD1	TGTGCCAGCAGCCGAACAGGGGGCTCTCCCGGAGATGGCTACACCTTC	CASSRTGGSPGDGYTF
15	TRBV6-1	TRBJ2-1	TRBD2	TGTGCCAGCAGTGCACCGGGACTACCAGGCAATGAGCAGTTCTTC	CASSAPGLPGNEQFF
16	TRBV5-1	TRBJ2-3	TRBD1	TGCGCCAGCGGCTTCGAACCCGGGACAGGGAGAGATACGCAGTATTTT	CASGFEPGTGRDTQYF
15	TRBV7-7	TRBJ2-2	.	TGTGCCAGCAGCTTATTGGGCAGATCTTCCGGGGAGCTGTTTTTT	CASSLLGRSSGELFF
13	TRBV30	TRBJ1-2	.	TGTGCCGCTCGGGAGGGAGAGGGCTATGGCTACACCTTC	CAAREGEGYGYTF
18	TRBV27	TRBJ1-5	.	TGTGCCAGCAGTCCAATCCGAACAGGGTTGGGTAGCAATCAGCCCCAGCATTTT	CASSPIRTGLGSNQPQHF
12	TRBV29-1	TRBJ1-1	TRBD1	TGCAGCGCCTACAGGGGAGACACTGAAGCTTTCTTT	CSAYRGDTEAFF
12	TRBV7-2	TRBJ2-1	.	TGTGCCAGCAGTATCGTTTACAATGAGCAGTTCTTC	CASSIVYNEQFF
15	TRBV6-1	TRBJ2-3	TRBD1	TGTGCCAGCAGTGCGGACAGGGGGAGCACAGATACGCAGTATTTT	CASSADRGSTDTQYF
14	TRBV9	TRBJ1-2	TRBD1	TGTGCCAGCAGCGTGGACAGGGAACCCTATGGCTACACCTTC	CASSVDREPYGYTF